One and the same sample provided the 16 T cell receptor beta chains below, sequenced in a study of T cell clonality in common variable immunodeficiency. The table came from immunoSEQ multiplex PCR; TCRdb's copy has only in-frame clones and leaves some out. The profile covers about 43,000 clones, none occurring a single time. Sequenced material: peripheral blood mononuclear cells. These receptors came from a person aged 18 to 70 in good health.

Comment on this clone: One end of the junction does not line up with germline, which may come from a read error. The missing CDR3 end, 3 residues past where the read stops, is filled in from the germline J gene. The rearrangement links TRBV19 to TRBJ2-3; TRBD1 is a possible D gene (5 bases). This CDR3 is built from 11 residues. The germline V gene has CDR1 LNHDA and CDR2 SQIVND (reference sequence). Incomplete CDR3 DNA: TGTGCCAGTAGTATGACAGAGACG. Its protein is CASSMTET. The whole CDR3 sequence reads CASSMTETQYF. Looking up the rest from reference TRBV19 and TRBJ2-3 gives the full variable domain: DGGITQSPKYLFRKEGQNVTLSCEQNLNHDAMYWYRQDPGQGLRLIYYSQIVNDFQKGDIAEGYSVSREKKESFPLTVTSAQKNPTAFYLCASSMTETQYFGPGTRLTVL.

This clone was seen many times. The read terminates 3 residues ahead of where the CDR3 ends, so the germline J gene completes it. The chain uses TRBV20-1 and TRBJ1-1, with TRBD1 matching over 9 bases. The CDR3 loop spans 15 amino acids. The V gene end was trimmed by 5 bases and the J gene end by 0 bases; junction bases not matched to a gene: 7. Per germline, CDR1 DFQATT and CDR2 SNEGSKA (reference sequence). The CDR3 sequence: CSAYDRGRMNTEAFF. The CDR3 bases that were read are TGCAGTGCTTACGACAGGGGGAGAATGAACACTGAA.

Ten or more counts support this clone. The read gets to within 3 residues of the CDR3 end, and the germline J gene fills in the rest. The rearrangement joins TRBV7-3 to TRBJ2-6; 8 bases fit TRBD2. With V trimmed by 7 bases and J by 1 base, 9 bases remained unmatched. Per the germline V gene, CDR1 is SGHTA and CDR2 is FQGTGA. This CDR3 region has 17 residues. The covered CDR3 bases are TGTGCCAGCATCAACGGGGGGGGCGCTTCTGGGGCCAACGTC. It specifies CASINGGGASGANV. The CDR3 as a whole reads CASINGGGASGANVLTF.

This clone was counted ten times or more. The DNA ends 3 residues before the CDR3 does, and the rest of the CDR3 is filled in from the germline J gene. This rearrangement joins TRBV6-2 or TRBV6-3 to TRBJ2-7; possibly TRBD1 for D (5 bases). The CDR3 contains 13 residues. The germline V gene encodes CDR1 MNHEY and CDR2 SVGEGT. Trimming removed 0 bases from V and 3 bases from J, with 6 bases in between. CDR3 in amino acids: CASSYSTVYEQYF. The part of the CDR3 DNA that was read is TGTGCCAGCAGTTACTCGACAGTCTACGAG.

In this sample, this clone turned up many times. With the read ending 3 residues before the CDR3 end, the germline J gene is used to fill in that end. This chain connects TRBV19 to TRBJ1-1; TRBD1 might be the D (5 bases). The CDR3 sequence is 13 residues long. Trimming left V 7 bases short and J 0 bases short, with 9 bases between. Germline V gives CDR1 LNHDA, CDR2 SQIVND (reference sequence). The CDR3 loop reads CASNTQVNTEAFF. Partial CDR3 DNA: TGTGCCAGTAACACACAGGTGAACACTGAA.

In its sample, this clone was seen many times. This same CDR3 is encoded by further DNA sequences in the sample. The chain's CDR3 is CSARGQEKLFF. Partial CDR3 DNA: TGCAGTGCCCGAGGACAGGAAAAA. This chain uses TRBV20-1 with TRBJ1-4, with D possibly matching TRBD1 (6 bases). The CDR3 extends 3 residues past the end of the read, so its final part is completed from the germline J gene. V lost 6 bases to trimming and J lost 8 bases, with 10 bases between them. CDR3 length equals 11 residues. Germline V gene lookup returns CDR1 DFQATT and CDR2 SNEGSKA (reference sequence).

Ten or more counts support this clone. The read terminates 3 residues before the CDR3 end, so the remaining end is supplied by the germline J gene. The J gene is TRBJ2-5, the V gene TRBV19, with D maybe TRBD2 (5 bases). Trimming shortened V by 4 bases and J by 2 bases, and 11 bases separated the two germline ends. Looked up from germline, CDR1 is LNHDA and CDR2 is SQIVND (reference sequence). This CDR3 contains 14 residues. The sequenced CDR3 bases are TGTGCCAGTAGTAAGAGGGTGAAGCAAGAGACC. Translation gives CASSKRVKQET. Given in full, the CDR3 is CASSKRVKQETQYF.

Ten or more counts support this clone. The read terminates 3 residues ahead of where the CDR3 ends, so the germline J gene completes it. The chain joins TRBV19 to TRBJ1-1; 12 positions match TRBD1. The trim removed 6 bases at V and 1 base at J, leaving 6 bases unmatched. This CDR3 region has 16 residues. The V gene's germline CDR1 is LNHDA and CDR2 SQIVND (reference sequence). CDR3 loop: CASRGQGAATNTEAFF. CDR3 DNA (partial): TGTGCCAGTAGGGGACAGGGGGCGGCCACGAACACTGAA. Supplemented by reference TRBV19 and TRBJ1-1, the full variable domain reads DGGITQSPKYLFRKEGQNVTLSCEQNLNHDAMYWYRQDPGQGLRLIYYSQIVNDFQKGDIAEGYSVSREKKESFPLTVTSAQKNPTAFYLCASRGQGAATNTEAFFGQGTRLTVV.

This clone was recorded many times. At one end the junction does not follow the germline gene, possibly because of a read error. The CDR3 extends 3 residues past the end of the read, so its final part is completed from the germline J gene. The chain combines TRBV12-3 or TRBV12-4 with TRBJ1-4; no definite D call. The CDR3 runs 12 residues. The chain's CDR3 is CASSFPKEKLFF. The DNA read from the CDR3 is TGTGCCAGCAGTTTTCCTAAGGAAAAA.

This clone was detected ten times or more. The CDR3 bases that were read are TGTGCCAGCAGCACGTCGACAGCGAACACTGAA. Protein sequence: CASSTSTANTE. The entire CDR3 protein is CASSTSTANTEAFF. The rearrangement uses TRBV7-6 and TRBJ1-1, with D possibly being TRBD1 (5 bases). The read ends 3 residues shy of where the CDR3 ends; the end is completed using the germline J gene. Germline V lookup: CDR1 SGHVS, CDR2 FNYEAQ. Trimming took 5 bases from V and 1 from J, leaving 11 bases between them. This CDR3 has 14 residues.

At least ten counts were recorded for this clone. The sequenced CDR3 bases are TGCGCCAGCAGCTTGGATGGGCAGGGCCTGAACACTGAA. Protein: CASSLDGQGLNTE. The CDR3 in full is CASSLDGQGLNTEAFF. The chain carries TRBV5-1 and TRBJ1-1; tentative D call: TRBD1 (5 bases). The read ends 3 residues early relative to the CDR3; the germline J gene fills the gap. This CDR3 spans 16 amino acids. Trimming removed 0 bases from V and 0 bases from J, with 12 bases in between. Germline CDR1 is SGHRS and CDR2 is YFSETQ.

In this sample, this clone turned up many times. The missing CDR3 end, 3 residues past where the read stops, is filled in from the germline J gene. This chain joins TRBV7-3 and TRBJ1-1; D possibly corresponds to TRBD1 (5 bases). The germline V gene encodes CDR1 SGHTA and CDR2 FQGTGA. V dropped 1 base and J dropped 3 bases, with 12 bases sitting between them. The length of the CDR3 is 15 residues. The part of the CDR3 DNA that was read is TGTGCCAGCAGCTTAATATGGGGCAGGGACACTGAA. Translating it yields CASSLIWGRDTE. The whole CDR3 sequence is CASSLIWGRDTEAFF.

Regarding this clone: The read comes to an end 3 residues before the CDR3 does, leaving the germline J gene to fill in the end. This chain uses TRBV25-1 with TRBJ2-3; D tentatively fits TRBD1 or TRBD2 (5 bases each). Trimming stripped 1 base from V and 0 bases from J, with 20 bases between. The germline V gene encodes CDR1 MGHDK and CDR2 SYGVNS. The CDR3 sequence is 19 residues long. CDR3 DNA (partial): TGTGCCAGCAGTGAATCTTATTTTCCCAGGGAGACAAGCACAGATACG. Translated: CASSESYFPRETSTDT. From start to end, the CDR3 is CASSESYFPRETSTDTQYF.

This clone was picked up many times. The read halts 3 residues ahead of the CDR3 end, with the missing end drawn from the germline J gene. The rearrangement joins TRBV18 to TRBJ1-1, with a possible D match to TRBD1 (5 bases). Germline values: CDR1 KGHSH, CDR2 LQKENI. The length of the CDR3 is 13 residues. With 5 bases removed from V and 7 bases from J, the gap between germline ends came to 14 bases. Incomplete CDR3 DNA: TGTGCCAGCTCAATCTCCAGAGGGGTTGAA. This codes for CASSISRGVE. The CDR3 in its entirety is CASSISRGVEAFF.

This clone was counted ten times or more. The read terminates 3 residues ahead of where the CDR3 ends, so the germline J gene completes it. The chain has TRBV19 and TRBJ1-4; possible D gene TRBD1, 5 bases. The CDR3 has 14 amino acids. Per germline, CDR1 LNHDA and CDR2 SQIVND (reference sequence). Trimming stripped 7 bases from V and 8 bases from J, with 17 bases between. CDR3 bases read: TGTGCCAGTACCCAAGGAGGGGCCAGGGAAAAA. As protein: CASTQGGAREK. The CDR3 in full is CASTQGGAREKLFF.

This clone has at least ten counts. The CDR3 end lies 3 residues beyond the end of the read and is filled in from the germline J gene. V is TRBV5-1 and J is TRBJ1-2; no definite D call. The V gene lost 0 bases and the J gene lost 1 base, with 7 bases spanning the gap. CDR1 is SGHRS, CDR2 YFSETQ, per germline. The CDR3 runs 14 residues. The CDR3 sequence is CASSLVPDNYGYTF. Incomplete CDR3 DNA: TGCGCCAGCAGCTTGGTGCCAGATAACTATGGC.